This record concerns one T cell receptor (beta chain) sequence. Its target is unknown. Measured with immunoSEQ multiplex PCR; TCRdb has only the in-frame clones, and not every one. This table has approximately 110,000 clones, roughly 84% appearing once. The sample belongs to a study of T cell responses to AZD1222 COVID-19 vaccine. Study conclusions and caveats: Just a handful of AZD1222 recipients were seropositive at baseline.

Germline-derived CDR1 and CDR2 are SGDLS and YYNGEE. The CDR3 loop spans 14 amino acids. Trimming took 0 bases from V and 4 from J; bases not matched to a gene: 4. This chain uses TRBV9 with TRBJ2-7; 7 bases fit TRBD2. The input for sequencing was peripheral blood, taken on day 0 of AZD1222 vaccination. The sequence was collected from an adult in good health. The CDR3 coding sequence is TGTGCCAGCAGCGTAGGAAGCGGGGTGTACGAGCAGTACTTC. Translated: CASSVGSGVYEQYF.